What follows are 19 T cell receptor beta chains derived from one specimen sequenced in a study of blood T cells in healthy people across ages. A second roughly 6 to 11 cycle PCR used barcoded and J-beta primers. TCRdb processed the 5' RACE reads anew with MiXCR; each CDR3 protein has one entry. The sample consists of hundreds of thousands of distinct CDR3 sequences, under 70% of them appearing once. Source material: blood. The origin of the receptors is a man aged 60 to 75 in good health.

This rearrangement joins TRBV28 to TRBJ1-3; 9 nucleotides line up with TRBD1. Germline V gene data show CDR1 as MDHEN and CDR2 as SYDVKM. The V segment lost 1 base and the J segment 0 bases; nucleotides outside the gene matches: 1. This CDR3 is 16 amino acids long. This chain's CDR3 is CASSLSTGGSGNTIYF. The DNA of the CDR3 is TGTGCCAGCAGTTTATCGACAGGGGGCTCTGGAAACACCATATATTTT.

This rearrangement joins TRBV6-5 to TRBJ2-5; D call uncertain. The CDR3 has 12 residues. The V gene lost 9 bases and the J gene lost 13 bases, with 21 bases spanning the gap. Germline V gives CDR1 MNHEY, CDR2 SVGAGI. CDR3 DNA: TGTGCCAGTTTTCGGAATCCACGGTTTATGTACTTC. Protein product: CASFRNPRFMYF.

V usage is TRBV6-5 and J usage is TRBJ1-2, with TRBD1 matching over 7 bases. Germline V gene data show CDR1 as MNHEY and CDR2 as SVGAGI. The CDR3 runs 14 residues. The J segment lost 5 bases and the V segment lost 6 bases, leaving 9 bases of the junction unmatched. CDR3 nucleotides: TGTGCCAGCAGCCAGACAGGGAAGGCTTATGGCTACACCTTC. Its translation is CASSQTGKAYGYTF.

V and J are TRBV12-3 or TRBV12-4 and TRBJ2-3, with no clear D. Trimming shortened V by 5 bases and J by 0 bases, and 9 bases separated the two germline ends. The CDR3 totals 14 residues. For the CDR3, the DNA is TGTGCCAGCAGTGGGCGAGTTAGCACAGATACGCAGTATTTT. This sequence encodes CASSGRVSTDTQYF.

This chain uses TRBV5-1 with TRBJ2-1, with D hard to call. The CDR3 sequence is 16 residues long. Germline CDR1 SGHRS, CDR2 YFSETQ. The V and J ends lost 4 bases and 4 bases respectively, with 18 bases between them. CDR3 region: CASSRAPPLRYNEQFF. In DNA, the CDR3 is TGCGCCAGCAGCCGCGCCCCGCCGCTGCGGTACAATGAGCAGTTCTTC.

V gene TRBV9 combines with J gene TRBJ2-1; 11 bases agree with TRBD2. V dropped 2 bases and J dropped 0; count of bases not matched to a gene: 7. This CDR3 region has 18 residues. Germline CDR1 and CDR2: SGDLS and YYNGEE. This CDR3 is CASSVASGGLSSYNEQFF. As DNA, the CDR3 is TGTGCCAGCAGCGTGGCTAGCGGGGGGCTAAGCTCCTACAATGAGCAGTTCTTC.

This clonotype occurred a few times. V usage is TRBV18 and J usage is TRBJ2-5; no firm D call. The CDR3 totals 13 residues. Germline V gene sequence: CDR1 KGHSH, CDR2 LQKENI. V was cut by 0 bases and J by 4 bases, with 6 bases left in between. CDR3 nucleotide sequence: TGTGCCAGCTCACCACCGGTGGGAGAGACCCAGTACTTC. This sequence encodes CASSPPVGETQYF.

This clonotype was counted once. The chain combines TRBV6-1 with TRBJ1-2; 11 nucleotides align to TRBD1. Germline assignment: CDR1 MNHNS and CDR2 SASEGT. This CDR3 contains 14 residues. The V segment lost 6 bases and the J segment 7 bases; nucleotides outside the gene matches: 7. DNA of the CDR3: TGTGCCAGCAGCGCCACGGGGACAGGGGGTGGCTACACCTTC. It codes for CASSATGTGGGYTF.

This chain joins TRBV28 and TRBJ2-7; a weak D match, TRBD1 (5 bases). There are 15 residues in the CDR3. Trimming removed 4 bases from V and 5 bases from J, with 18 bases in between. Germline V gene sequence: CDR1 MDHEN, CDR2 SYDVKM. CDR3 loop: CASSSLTGEVNEQYF. CDR3 bases: TGTGCCAGCAGTTCCCTTACAGGAGAGGTAAACGAGCAGTACTTC.

This clonotype has only a few counts. The rearrangement joins TRBV2 to TRBJ1-3; 11 bases are shared with TRBD1. Germline V gene lookup returns CDR1 SNHLY and CDR2 FYNNEI. The CDR3 contains 14 residues. With V trimmed by 9 bases and J by 0 bases, 1 base remained unmatched. The CDR3 DNA is TGTGCCAGTGGGACAGGGGGCTCTGGAAACACCATATATTTT. It specifies CASGTGGSGNTIYF.

The rearrangement uses TRBV29-1 and TRBJ2-1; TRBD1 is a possible D gene (5 bases). From germline, CDR1 is SQVTM and CDR2 ANQGSEA. V was clipped by 4 bases and J by 2 bases, with 12 bases between them. This CDR3 contains 14 residues. This CDR3 is CSVASRAAYNEQFF. CDR3 coding DNA: TGCAGCGTTGCAAGCAGGGCCGCCTACAATGAGCAGTTCTTC.

The V call is TRBV29-1, the J call TRBJ1-1; D is uncertain. Trimming removed 6 bases from V and 1 base from J, with 9 bases in between. Germline assignment: CDR1 SQVTM and CDR2 ANQGSEA. The CDR3 length is 12 residues. CDR3: CSVGRGNTEAFF. The DNA for the CDR3 is TGCAGCGTCGGACGGGGGAACACTGAAGCTTTCTTT.

This chain uses TRBV24-1 with TRBJ2-1; 9 bases match TRBD2. The ends lost 6 bases at V and 10 bases at J; junction bases unmatched: 12. This CDR3 contains 15 residues. Germline V lookup: CDR1 KGHDR, CDR2 SFDVKD. CDR3 in DNA: TGTGCCACCAGTATCCAGCGGGGGGACGGGGGGGAGCAGTTCTTC. Translated: CATSIQRGDGGEQFF.

The J gene is TRBJ2-3, the V gene TRBV7-8, with D uncertain. V lost 4 bases and J lost 0, with 17 bases in between. Germline V gene data show CDR1 as SGHVS and CDR2 as FQNEAQ. The CDR3 has 17 amino acids. The CDR3 reads CASSSANRVSSTDTQYF. The DNA for the CDR3 is TGTGCCAGCAGCTCCGCGAATAGAGTCTCTAGCACAGATACGCAGTATTTT. Combining the CDR3 with reference TRBV7-8 and TRBJ2-3 gives the whole variable domain GAGVSQSPRYKVAKRGQDVALRCDPISGHVSLFWYQQALGQGPEFLTYFQNEAQLDKSGLPSDRFFAERPEGSVSTLKIQRTQQEDSAVYLCASSSANRVSSTDTQYFGPGTRLTVL.

This clonotype was observed at least ten times. The chain links TRBV7-2 to TRBJ2-7; the D is unclear. Germline values: CDR1 SGHTA, CDR2 FQGNSA. The V end was cut by 2 bases, the J end by 4 bases, with 12 bases between. CDR3 length equals 14 residues. DNA of the CDR3: TGTGCCAGCAGCTTATGGGCTGCGGCGTACGAGCAGTACTTC. As protein: CASSLWAAAYEQYF. Full variable domain (rest looked up from reference TRBV7-2 and TRBJ2-7): GAGVSQSPSNKVTEKGKDVELRCDPISGHTALYWYRQSLGQGLEFLIYFQGNSAPDKSGLPSDRFSAERTGGSVSTLTIQRTQQEDSAVYLCASSLWAAAYEQYFGPGTRLTVT.

This clonotype was observed a handful of times. V is TRBV20-1 and J is TRBJ1-2; 7 positions agree with TRBD1. Germline CDR1 and CDR2: DFQATT and SNEGSKA (reference sequence). This CDR3 contains 14 residues. Trimming took 0 bases from V and 4 from J; bases not matched to a gene: 5. The CDR3 coding sequence is TGCAGTGCTAGAGACCGGGACAGCCTCTATGGCTACACCTTC. Amino acid sequence: CSARDRDSLYGYTF.

J is TRBJ2-1 and V is TRBV12-3 or TRBV12-4; D ambiguous. V was trimmed by 5 bases and J by 9 bases, leaving 17 bases between them. The CDR3 is made up of 14 amino acids. The CDR3 DNA sequence: TGTGCCAGCAGTCCCCCGGAGCCCCGCGGTGAGCAGTTCTTC. Protein product: CASSPPEPRGEQFF.

This clonotype was counted between two and nine times. The rearrangement links TRBV2 to TRBJ1-5; the match to TRBD1 covers 7 bases. The trim removed 5 bases at V and 5 bases at J, leaving 9 bases unmatched. The V gene's germline CDR1 is SNHLY and CDR2 FYNNEI. The CDR3 sequence is 15 residues long. The CDR3, as DNA: TGTGCCAGCAGTCCCCGGCAGGGGGTTTATCAGCCCCAGCATTTT. It translates to CASSPRQGVYQPQHF.

The gene calls are TRBV12-3 or TRBV12-4 and TRBJ2-5; possibly TRBD1 for D (5 bases). CDR3 length equals 12 residues. V was cut by 7 bases and J by 11 bases, with 17 bases left in between. The CDR3 spells CASTIPGSEQYF. CDR3 sequence (DNA): TGTGCCAGCACCATACCAGGGTCTGAGCAGTACTTC.